Presented here are 16 T cell receptor beta chains from one specimen sequenced in a study of somatic mutations in cytotoxic T cells in rheumatoid arthritis. TCRdb keeps only in-frame clones here, not all; method: immunoSEQ multiplex PCR. Here the sample spans roughly 14,000 clones, just over 90% being singletons. Sequencing used CD4+ T cells sorted from blood. Receptors originate from a man between 65 and 85 years old with rheumatoid arthritis.

The rearrangement uses TRBV27 and TRBJ2-7; 7 nucleotides agree with TRBD2. CDR1 and CDR2 (germline): MNHEY, SMNVEV (reference sequence). The CDR3 extends over 14 amino acids. V gave up 5 bases and J gave up 0 bases; unmatched junction bases: 4. The CDR3 bases are TGTGCCAGCAGTGCTTGGACTAGCTCCTACGAGCAGTACTTC. Protein: CASSAWTSSYEQYF.

The genes are TRBV12-5 and TRBJ2-2; TRBD2 agrees at 13 bases. Per the germline V gene, CDR1 is LGHNT and CDR2 is FRNRAP. CDR3 length: 18 amino acids. The ends lost 6 bases at V and 4 bases at J; junction bases unmatched: 11. The CDR3 DNA reads as TGTGCTAGTGGCGCCGCTCTCGGACTAGCGGGAGTCACCGGGGAGCTGTTTTTT. Translated, it gives CASGAALGLAGVTGELFF.

The J gene is TRBJ2-7, the V gene TRBV10-3, with 7 bases that match TRBD2. Germline CDR1 is ENHRY and CDR2 is SYGVKD. The CDR3 consists of 17 residues. After removal of 4 bases from V and 3 bases from J, the junction contained 15 bases not matched to a gene. DNA for the CDR3: TGTGCCATCAGTGGGGGGGGATTCTTCGCCTCTGACTACGAGCAGTACTTC. It specifies CAISGGGFFASDYEQYF.

The J gene is TRBJ2-5, the V gene TRBV25-1; 8 bases fit TRBD1. The tail of the sequence fits TRBJ2-7 better, so the J call may be wrong. The length of the CDR3 is 14 residues. CDR1 is MGHDK, CDR2 SYGVNS, per germline. CDR3 DNA: TGTGCCAGCAGTGAACAGGGGGCCTCCTACGAGCAGTACTTC. Its protein product is CASSEQGASYEQYF.

This sequence joins TRBV2 and TRBJ1-3; 7 positions agree with TRBD1. Germline V gene sequence: CDR1 SNHLY, CDR2 FYNNEI. J gave up 0 bases and V 9 bases, and 14 bases lay outside the gene matches. The CDR3 is 17 amino acids. CDR3 DNA: TGTGCCAGTAGAGTGAGGGGACAGCCCTTCTCTGGAAACACCATATATTTT. Translated: CASRVRGQPFSGNTIYF.

J is TRBJ2-7 and V is TRBV27, with 11 bases fitting TRBD2. The CDR3 extends over 18 amino acids. Trimming at V came to 7 bases and at J to 0 bases, leaving 14 bases not matched to a gene. The germline V gene encodes CDR1 MNHEY and CDR2 SMNVEV (reference sequence). DNA of the CDR3: TGTGCCAGCACACCCCCTTGGCTAGCGGGAGGCTTCTCCTACGAGCAGTACTTC. It specifies CASTPPWLAGGFSYEQYF.

This chain joins TRBV27 and TRBJ2-3, with TRBD1 matching 7 bases. CDR3 length equals 14 residues. Germline CDR1 and CDR2: MNHEY and SMNVEV (reference sequence). V dropped 3 bases and J dropped 4; count of bases not matched to a gene: 4. As DNA, the CDR3 is TGTGCCAGCAGTTTCCGACAGGGTTCAGATACGCAGTATTTT. The encoded protein is CASSFRQGSDTQYF.

This chain joins TRBV29-1 and TRBJ2-2; a possible D gene is TRBD1 (7 bases). This CDR3 is built from 13 residues. Germline V gene sequence: CDR1 SQVTM, CDR2 ANQGSEA. V lost 4 bases and J lost 8, with 14 bases in between. The CDR3 region is CSVGKTGTGELFF. As DNA, the CDR3 is TGCAGCGTTGGAAAGACAGGGACTGGGGAGCTGTTTTTT.

V and J are TRBV28 and TRBJ2-1, with 13 bases matching TRBD2. V dropped 4 bases and J dropped 1; count of bases not matched to a gene: 4. This CDR3 has 17 amino acids. Germline values: CDR1 MDHEN, CDR2 SYDVKM. The CDR3 loop reads CASSSATSGRSYNEQFF. In DNA, the CDR3 is TGTGCCAGCAGTTCCGCGACTAGCGGGAGGTCCTACAATGAGCAGTTCTTC.

The chain couples TRBV11-3 to TRBJ1-1; possibly TRBD1 for D (5 bases). The CDR3 is 14 residues long. Trimming left V 3 bases short and J 1 base short, with 9 bases between. Germline V gene data show CDR1 as SGHNT and CDR2 as YENEEA. CDR3 DNA: TGTGCCAGCAGCTTTAGTCAGGGGAACACTGAAGCTTTCTTT. It yields the protein CASSFSQGNTEAFF.

The chain combines TRBV19 with TRBJ2-5, with 10 bases fitting TRBD1. The tail of the sequence fits TRBJ2-7 better, so the J call may be wrong. This CDR3 has 14 amino acids. Germline V gene lookup returns CDR1 LNHDA and CDR2 SQIVND (reference sequence). The CDR3 DNA is TGTGCCAGTAGTGCGGACAGGGGGTCCTACGAGCAGTACTTC. This gives the protein CASSADRGSYEQYF.

V is TRBV29-1 and J is TRBJ2-7; tentative D call: TRBD2 (6 bases). Germline V CDR1 and CDR2: SQVTM, ANQGSEA. V lost 5 bases and J lost 2, with 13 bases in between. The CDR3 is made up of 13 amino acids. The CDR3 loop reads CSVFGRGPYEQYF. CDR3 DNA sequence: TGCAGCGTTTTTGGGCGGGGCCCCTACGAGCAGTACTTC.

The chain recombines TRBV7-9 with TRBJ2-2; 7 bases are shared with TRBD2. There are 15 residues in the CDR3. Unmatched junction bases numbered 4, after V lost 3 bases and J lost 3 bases. Germline assignment: CDR1 SEHNR and CDR2 FQNEAQ (reference sequence). CDR3 sequence reads: CASSFRRGDTGELFF. The CDR3 DNA reads TGTGCCAGCAGCTTTAGACGGGGGGACACCGGGGAGCTGTTTTTT.

V usage is TRBV5-4 and J usage is TRBJ1-2, with 9 nucleotides matching TRBD1. CDR1 and CDR2 from the germline V gene are SGHNT and YYREEE (reference sequence). The CDR3 is made up of 14 amino acids. V shed 5 bases and J 4 bases; nucleotides not matched to a gene: 6. The CDR3 bases are TGTGCCAGCAGAAACAGGGGGCCACTCTATGGCTACACCTTC. Translated: CASRNRGPLYGYTF. Using reference TRBV5-4 and TRBJ1-2 for the parts outside the CDR3, the full variable domain is ETGVTQSPTHLIKTRGQQVTLRCSSQSGHNTVSWYQQALGQGPQFIFQYYREEENGRGNFPPRFSGLQFPNYSSELNVNALELDDSALYLCASRNRGPLYGYTFGSGTRLTVV.

V is TRBV10-3 and J is TRBJ1-1; unclear D gene. The V gene lost 11 bases and the J gene lost 4 bases, with 14 bases spanning the gap. The CDR3 spans 12 residues. The germline V gene has CDR1 ENHRY and CDR2 SYGVKD. For the CDR3, the DNA is TGTGCCGTCAAATCCCCGGGCACTGAAGCTTTCTTT. Translated: CAVKSPGTEAFF.

This chain uses TRBV11-3 with TRBJ2-3; the match to TRBD2 covers 7 bases. CDR3 length equals 15 residues. J lost 1 base, V lost 4 bases, and 5 bases had no gene match. Per the germline V gene, CDR1 is SGHNT and CDR2 is YENEEA. The CDR3: CASSSRAGGTDTQYF. The CDR3 coding sequence is TGTGCCAGCAGCTCCCGGGCGGGGGGCACAGATACGCAGTATTTT.